A single sample gave rise to the 28 T cell receptor beta chains below, sequenced in a study of T-cell reconstitution after alpha-beta-depleted transplantation in children. The TCRbeta library incorporated unique molecular identifiers. TCRdb processed the PCR reads anew with MiXCR; each CDR3 protein has one entry. Seen here are hundreds of thousands of distinct CDR3 sequences, around 13% observed once, and the top ten hold around 0.8%. Specimen: PBMCs, collected before TCRalphabeta/CD19-depleted stem cell transplant. The receptors here all came from a girl aged 2 to 9 with congenital amegakaryocytic thrombocytopenia, due to receive a stem cell transplant.

The sample holds many counts of this clonotype. The chain employs TRBV7-8 and TRBJ2-1; the D gene is possibly TRBD2 (6 bases). This CDR3 comprises 13 residues. Germline CDR1 SGHVS, CDR2 FQNEAQ. V lost 8 bases and J 7 bases, leaving 15 bases between the germline ends. CDR3 bases: TGTGCCAGCGCGATAGGGGAGGAAAATGAGCAGTTCTTC. Translation gives CASAIGEENEQFF.

This clonotype was seen more than once but under ten times. The chain couples TRBV7-8 to TRBJ2-5; 9 bases align to TRBD2. The germline V gene has CDR1 SGHVS and CDR2 FQNEAQ. After removal of 1 base from V and 4 bases from J, the junction contained 7 bases not matched to a gene. The CDR3 sequence is 16 residues long. The CDR3 DNA sequence: TGTGCCAGCAGCTTAGAGGCGGGAGGGATAGGAGAGACCCAGTACTTC. Translating gives CASSLEAGGIGETQYF.

The genes are TRBV27 and TRBJ2-1, with a tentative D call TRBD2 (6 bases). Trimming removed 2 bases at V and 6 bases at J, with 11 bases between. This CDR3 has 14 amino acids. CDR1 and CDR2 from the germline V gene are MNHEY and SMNVEV (reference sequence). The CDR3 nucleotides are TGTGCCAGCAGTTTAGGGACTTCCCCCAATGAGCAGTTCTTC. Translated: CASSLGTSPNEQFF.

The sample holds many counts of this clonotype. The V gene is TRBV29-1, the J gene TRBJ2-7, with D tentatively TRBD1 or TRBD2 (5 bases each). V lost 7 bases to trimming and J lost 3 bases, with 13 bases between them. Germline V gives CDR1 SQVTM, CDR2 ANQGSEA. The CDR3 contains 12 residues. The CDR3 reads CSGLWGNYEQYF. The CDR3 bases are TGCAGCGGTCTCTGGGGGAACTACGAGCAGTACTTC.

This clonotype was seen ten or more times. The genes are TRBV5-5 and TRBJ2-5; 7 nucleotides match TRBD1. Germline trimming cut 1 base from V and 6 bases from J; bases unmatched to any gene: 3. The CDR3 spans 13 residues. Germline CDR1 reads SGHKS; CDR2 reads YYEKEE (reference sequence). The CDR3 nucleotides read TGTGCCAGCAGCTTGACAGGGGCGAAGACCCAGTACTTC. This codes for CASSLTGAKTQYF.

As to this clonotype: An end of the junction does not agree with germline; a read error may underlie this. The chain carries TRBV20-1 and TRBJ2-6, with 9 positions matching TRBD2. The length of the CDR3 is 18 residues. CDR1 DFQATT and CDR2 SNEGSKA come from the germline V gene (reference sequence). Written as DNA, the CDR3 is TGCTGTGCTAGGGGACGACTAGCGGAACTCTCTGGGGCCAACGTCCTGACTTTC. Encoded protein: CCARGRLAELSGANVLTF.

V usage is TRBV2 and J usage is TRBJ2-5; D gene unclear. The ends were cut back, 8 bases at V and 3 bases at J, with 7 bases in the middle. Germline V gene lookup returns CDR1 SNHLY and CDR2 FYNNEI. There are 11 residues in the CDR3. CDR3 coding DNA: TGTGCCAGCGTAACAGAAGAGACCCAGTACTTC. Residues: CASVTEETQYF.

The table lists this clonotype with many counts. The J gene is TRBJ2-3, the V gene TRBV15; no clear D. CDR3 size: 13 residues. The germline V and J ends were trimmed by 0 bases and 5 bases, with 6 bases remaining between them. Germline CDR1 LNHNV, CDR2 YYDKDF (reference sequence). In DNA form, the CDR3 reads TGTGCCACCAGCAGAGATCTTAAAGATACGCAGTATTTT. The encoded protein is CATSRDLKDTQYF. The whole variable domain, remainder taken from reference TRBV15 and TRBJ2-3, is DAMVIQNPRYQVTQFGKPVTLSCSQTLNHNVMYWYQQKSSQAPKLLFHYYDKDFNNEADTPDNFQSRRPNTSFCFLDIRSPGLGDTAMYLCATSRDLKDTQYFGPGTRLTVL.

The table lists this clonotype with many counts. V is TRBV20-1 and J is TRBJ2-1; 16 bases are a match to TRBD2. The length of the CDR3 is 16 residues. From germline, CDR1 is DFQATT and CDR2 SNEGSKA (reference sequence). V lost 3 bases and J lost 8; bases outside the gene matches: 7. CDR3 sequence reads: CSARALGLAGGDEQFF. The CDR3 nucleotides are TGCAGTGCTAGGGCCCTGGGACTAGCGGGAGGGGATGAGCAGTTCTTC.

This clonotype came up many times. The genes are TRBV25-1 and TRBJ2-5; D may correspond to TRBD1 or TRBD2 (5 bases each). V lost 10 bases and J lost 3, with 12 bases in between. CDR1 is MGHDK and CDR2 is SYGVNS in the germline V gene. The CDR3 extends over 12 amino acids. The CDR3 DNA reads TGTGCCATCGCCGGGACGGAAGAGACCCAGTACTTC. It encodes CAIAGTEETQYF.

The chain uses TRBV20-1 and TRBJ2-1; 8 bases map to TRBD2. Germline V gene sequence: CDR1 DFQATT, CDR2 SNEGSKA (reference sequence). The junction had 13 bases not matched to a gene; V was cut back by 6 bases and J by 6 bases. The CDR3 runs 15 residues. Here the CDR3 reads CSARGGGLQSNEQFF. The CDR3 nucleotides are TGCAGTGCCCGGGGGGGGGGACTACAAAGCAATGAGCAGTTCTTC.

J is TRBJ2-3 and V is TRBV28; D unclear. Trimming shortened V by 6 bases and J by 2 bases, and 12 bases separated the two germline ends. Germline V CDR1 and CDR2: MDHEN, SYDVKM. CDR3 length equals 14 residues. CDR3 loop: CASRNRHVTDTQYF. CDR3 sequence (DNA): TGTGCCAGCAGGAATAGACACGTCACAGATACGCAGTATTTT.

This clonotype was observed many times. The chain combines TRBV7-7 with TRBJ2-5, with a weak D call TRBD2 (5 bases). The CDR3 extends over 14 amino acids. From germline, CDR1 is SSHAT and CDR2 FNYEAQ (reference sequence). V was pared by 4 bases and J by 0 bases, with 9 bases between. CDR3 loop: CASSSSGNQETQYF. DNA of the CDR3: TGTGCCAGCAGCTCAAGCGGCAACCAAGAGACCCAGTACTTC. Full variable domain (missing parts from reference TRBV7-7 and TRBJ2-5): GAGVSQSPRYKVTKRGQDVTLRCDPISSHATLYWYQQALGQGPEFLTYFNYEAQPDKSGLPSDRFSAERPEGSISTLTIQRTEQRDSAMYRCASSSSGNQETQYFGPGTRLLVL.

The V call is TRBV29-1, the J call TRBJ1-1; D may be TRBD1 (6 bases). The CDR3 is 15 amino acids. V was pared by 8 bases and J by 1 base, with 20 bases between. Germline assignment: CDR1 SQVTM and CDR2 ANQGSEA. The CDR3 sequence is CSITSFGTPNTEAFF. The DNA of the CDR3 is TGCAGCATTACCAGCTTCGGGACACCGAACACTGAAGCTTTCTTT.

At least ten counts were recorded for this clonotype. The chain carries TRBV12-3 or TRBV12-4 and TRBJ2-1, with a weak D call TRBD2 (5 bases). V was cut by 4 bases and J by 6 bases, with 10 bases left in between. This CDR3 is 13 amino acids long. The CDR3: CASSSGIGNEQFF. In DNA, the CDR3 is TGTGCCAGCAGTTCGGGGATAGGCAATGAGCAGTTCTTC.

This clonotype appeared many times. The chain carries TRBV10-3 and TRBJ2-1, with D possibly being TRBD2 (6 bases). The CDR3 loop spans 16 amino acids. V shed 6 bases and J shed 8 bases, with 23 bases lying between them. The germline V gene encodes CDR1 ENHRY and CDR2 SYGVKD. The CDR3 region has the DNA TGTGCCATCAGCCCGGACTACCTAGGAGAGGTGCATGAGCAGTTCTTC. Encoded protein: CAISPDYLGEVHEQFF.

V and J are TRBV4-2 and TRBJ2-3; TRBD1 matches at 7 bases. The CDR3 runs to 15 residues. V shed 4 bases and J 2 bases; nucleotides not matched to a gene: 6. Germline loops: CDR1 LGHNA, CDR2 YNFKEQ. The CDR3 bases are TGTGCCAGCAGCCGGACAGGACCTTCCACAGATACGCAGTATTTT. It codes for CASSRTGPSTDTQYF.

This clonotype was seen repeatedly, ten times or more. J is TRBJ2-3 and V is TRBV20-1; D not resolved. CDR1 is DFQATT, CDR2 SNEGSKA, per germline (reference sequence). The CDR3 loop spans 13 amino acids. Here the CDR3 reads CSGVNPSTDTQYF. The DNA for the CDR3 is TGCAGCGGCGTGAACCCGAGCACAGATACGCAGTATTTT.

In DNA form, the CDR3 reads TGTGCCAGCACCACCGGACTAGTGGGATTGGATGAGCAGTTCTTC. Translated, it gives CASTTGLVGLDEQFF. The chain joins TRBV7-9 to TRBJ2-1, with 7 bases that match TRBD2. CDR1 is SEHNR and CDR2 is FQNEAQ in the germline V gene (reference sequence). The CDR3 runs to 15 residues. With V trimmed by 7 bases and J by 8 bases, 14 bases remained unmatched.

This clonotype was counted ten times or more. This chain connects TRBV12-3 or TRBV12-4 to TRBJ2-2, with D possibly matching TRBD1 (5 bases). The V end lost 5 bases, the J end lost 7 bases, and 11 bases lay between the germline ends. The CDR3 is 13 amino acids. For the CDR3, the DNA is TGTGCCAGCAGTCAGGGAATTGACGGGGAGCTGTTTTTT. Protein sequence: CASSQGIDGELFF.

This sequence joins TRBV18 and TRBJ2-3; maybe TRBD2 (5 bases). The CDR3 runs to 14 residues. Between the trimmed V and J ends, which lost 8 bases and 4 bases, there was a span of 16 bases. Germline CDR1 KGHSH, CDR2 LQKENI. The CDR3 nucleotides read TGTGCCAGCCAGAGGGCCTCCACCCCAGATACGCAGTATTTT. Translated, it gives CASQRASTPDTQYF.

This clonotype appeared a few times. The chain has TRBV5-1 and TRBJ2-7, with 7 bases lining up with TRBD1. J was trimmed by 6 bases and V by 3 bases; bases with no gene match: 12. The V gene's germline CDR1 is SGHRS and CDR2 YFSETQ. CDR3 length equals 15 residues. The CDR3 sequence is CASSSDYRGEGEQYF. CDR3 bases: TGCGCCAGCAGCTCGGATTACAGGGGAGAGGGCGAGCAGTACTTC.

There are a few counts of this clonotype. The CDR3 here is CASSYGILAGVLEDTQYF. In nucleotides, the CDR3 is TGTGCCAGCAGTTACGGAATATTAGCGGGAGTGCTCGAAGATACGCAGTATTTT. The V call is TRBV6-2 or TRBV6-3, the J call TRBJ2-3; TRBD2 matches at 9 bases. Germline-derived CDR1 and CDR2 are MNHEY and SVGEGT. The junction had 14 bases not matched to a gene; V was cut back by 2 bases and J by 5 bases. The CDR3 runs 18 residues.

The V call is TRBV25-1, the J call TRBJ2-7, with D hard to call. The V end was cut by 6 bases, the J end by 2 bases, with 11 bases between. Germline assignment: CDR1 MGHDK and CDR2 SYGVNS. The CDR3 length is 13 residues. The CDR3 DNA reads TGTGCCAGCAGCGAAGTCGGGCCCTACGAGCAGTACTTC. It specifies CASSEVGPYEQYF.

This chain uses TRBV12-3 or TRBV12-4 with TRBJ2-7; the D is unclear. The CDR3 has 14 amino acids. Trimming took off 7 bases at V and 3 bases at J, with 16 bases between the two ends. The CDR3 loop reads CASTVGALVYEQYF. The CDR3 nucleotides are TGTGCCAGCACGGTGGGCGCTCTAGTCTACGAGCAGTACTTC.

In its sample, this clonotype was seen a few times. V usage is TRBV15 and J usage is TRBJ2-5; D remains unclear. There are 14 residues in the CDR3. The V end lost 0 bases, the J end lost 1 base, and 6 bases lay between the germline ends. Germline assignment: CDR1 LNHNV and CDR2 YYDKDF (reference sequence). CDR3 protein: CATSRDKVQETQYF. In DNA form, the CDR3 reads TGTGCCACCAGCAGAGATAAGGTCCAAGAGACCCAGTACTTC.

This clonotype was detected a few times. The chain has TRBV5-5 and TRBJ2-2, with D possibly being TRBD1 or TRBD2 (6 bases each). Germline values: CDR1 SGHKS, CDR2 YYEKEE (reference sequence). The germline V and J ends were trimmed by 1 base and 8 bases, with 15 bases remaining between them. CDR3 length: 15 residues. The CDR3 reads CASSLLGGEIGELFF. For the CDR3, the DNA is TGTGCCAGCAGCTTGCTCGGGGGCGAAATTGGGGAGCTGTTTTTT.

The V gene is TRBV20-1, the J gene TRBJ1-6; no firm D call. Germline assignment: CDR1 DFQATT and CDR2 SNEGSKA (reference sequence). The ends were cut back, 1 base at V and 6 bases at J, with 7 bases in the middle. This CDR3 is built from 13 residues. The CDR3 protein is CSARGAINSPLHF. CDR3 DNA: TGCAGTGCTAGAGGAGCGATTAATTCACCCCTCCACTTT.